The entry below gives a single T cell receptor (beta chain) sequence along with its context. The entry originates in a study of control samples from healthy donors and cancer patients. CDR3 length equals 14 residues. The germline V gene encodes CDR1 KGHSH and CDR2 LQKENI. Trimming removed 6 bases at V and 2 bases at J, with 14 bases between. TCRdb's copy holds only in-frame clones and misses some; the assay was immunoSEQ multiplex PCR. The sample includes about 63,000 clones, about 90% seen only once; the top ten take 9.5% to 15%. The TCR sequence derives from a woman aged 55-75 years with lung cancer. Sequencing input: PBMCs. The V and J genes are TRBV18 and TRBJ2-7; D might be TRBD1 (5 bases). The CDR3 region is CASSPQGSPYEQYF. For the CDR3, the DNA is TGTGCCAGCTCTCCCCAGGGAAGCCCCTACGAGCAGTACTTC.